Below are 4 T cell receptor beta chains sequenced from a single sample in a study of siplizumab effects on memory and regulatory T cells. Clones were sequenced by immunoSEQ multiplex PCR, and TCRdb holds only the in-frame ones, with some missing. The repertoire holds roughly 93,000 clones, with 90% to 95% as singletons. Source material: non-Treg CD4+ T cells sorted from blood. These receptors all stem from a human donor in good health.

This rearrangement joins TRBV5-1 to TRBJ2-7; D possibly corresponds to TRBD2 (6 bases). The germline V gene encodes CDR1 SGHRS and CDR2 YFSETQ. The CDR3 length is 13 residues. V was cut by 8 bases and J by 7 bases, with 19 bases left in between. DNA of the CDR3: TGCGCCAGTTTCAAAGGGACTTCGGGGGAGCAGTACTTC. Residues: CASFKGTSGEQYF.

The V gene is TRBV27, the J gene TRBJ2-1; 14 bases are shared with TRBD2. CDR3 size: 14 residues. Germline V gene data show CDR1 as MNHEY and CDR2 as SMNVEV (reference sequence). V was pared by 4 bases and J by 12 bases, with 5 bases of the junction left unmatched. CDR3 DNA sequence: TGTGCCAGCAGTTCGGGACTAGCGGGAGTTATGCAGTTCTTC. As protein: CASSSGLAGVMQFF.

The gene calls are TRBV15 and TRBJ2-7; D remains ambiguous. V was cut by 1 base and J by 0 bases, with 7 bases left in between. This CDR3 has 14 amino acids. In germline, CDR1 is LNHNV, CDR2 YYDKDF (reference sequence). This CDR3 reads CATSRGLNSYEQYF. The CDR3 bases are TGTGCCACCAGCAGAGGGTTGAACTCCTACGAGCAGTACTTC.

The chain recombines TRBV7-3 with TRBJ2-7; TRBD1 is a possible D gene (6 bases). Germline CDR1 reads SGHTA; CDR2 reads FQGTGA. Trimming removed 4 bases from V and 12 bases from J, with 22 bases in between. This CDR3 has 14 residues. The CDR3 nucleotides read TGTGCCAGCAGCTCCTCCGGGACATCCCAACTTTTGTACTTC. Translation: CASSSSGTSQLLYF. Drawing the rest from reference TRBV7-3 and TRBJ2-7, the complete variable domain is GAGVSQTPSNKVTEKGKYVELRCDPISGHTALYWYRQSLGQGPEFLIYFQGTGAADDSGLPNDRFFAVRPEGSVSTLKIQRTERGDSAVYLCASSSSGTSQLLYFGPGTRLTVT.